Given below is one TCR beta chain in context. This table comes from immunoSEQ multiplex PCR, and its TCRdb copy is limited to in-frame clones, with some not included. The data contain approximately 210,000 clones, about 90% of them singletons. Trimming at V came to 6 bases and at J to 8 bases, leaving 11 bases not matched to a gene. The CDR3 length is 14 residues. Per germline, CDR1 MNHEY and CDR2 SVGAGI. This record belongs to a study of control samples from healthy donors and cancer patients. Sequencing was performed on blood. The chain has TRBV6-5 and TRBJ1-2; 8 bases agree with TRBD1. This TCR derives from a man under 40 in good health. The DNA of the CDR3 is TGTGCCAGCAGCCCCGGGACAGGCCCCTGGGGCTACACCTTC. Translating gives CASSPGTGPWGYTF.